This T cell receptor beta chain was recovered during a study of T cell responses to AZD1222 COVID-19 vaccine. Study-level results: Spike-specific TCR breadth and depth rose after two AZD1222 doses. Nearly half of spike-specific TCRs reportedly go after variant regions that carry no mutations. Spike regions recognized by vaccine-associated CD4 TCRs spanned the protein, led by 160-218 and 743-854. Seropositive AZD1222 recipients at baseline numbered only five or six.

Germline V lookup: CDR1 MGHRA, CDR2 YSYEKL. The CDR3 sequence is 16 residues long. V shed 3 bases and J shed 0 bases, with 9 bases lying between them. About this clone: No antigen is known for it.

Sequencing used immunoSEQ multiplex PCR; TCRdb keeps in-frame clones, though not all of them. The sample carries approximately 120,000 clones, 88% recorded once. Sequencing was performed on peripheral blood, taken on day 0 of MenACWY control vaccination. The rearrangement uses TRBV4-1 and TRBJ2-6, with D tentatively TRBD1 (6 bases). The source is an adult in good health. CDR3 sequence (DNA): TGCGCCAGCAGCCAGACAGGAATCTCTGGGGCCAACGTCCTGACTTTC. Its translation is CASSQTGISGANVLTF.